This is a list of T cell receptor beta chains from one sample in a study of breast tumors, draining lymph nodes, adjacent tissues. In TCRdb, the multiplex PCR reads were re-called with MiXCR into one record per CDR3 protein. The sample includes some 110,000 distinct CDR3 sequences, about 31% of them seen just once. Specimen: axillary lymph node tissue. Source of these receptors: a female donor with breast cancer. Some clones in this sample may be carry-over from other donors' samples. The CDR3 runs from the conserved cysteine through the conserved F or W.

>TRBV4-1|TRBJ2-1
CASSQPGQGNNEQFF
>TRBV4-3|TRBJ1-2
CASSDDRDHGYTF
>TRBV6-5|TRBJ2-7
CASSFDISSYEQYF
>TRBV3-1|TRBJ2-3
CASSQRTSGRRTQYF
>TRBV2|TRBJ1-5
CASRGMGNQPQHF
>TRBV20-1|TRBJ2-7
CSASAGNYEQYF
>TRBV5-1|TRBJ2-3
CASRSGTNTDTQYF
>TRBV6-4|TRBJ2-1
CASSESFWAGGTNEQFF
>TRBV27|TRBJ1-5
CASGTGGNQPQHF
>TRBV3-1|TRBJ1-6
CASGQSGSPLHF
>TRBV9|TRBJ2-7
CASSSHEGYEQYF
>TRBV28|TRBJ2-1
CASSLFTSGTNEQFF
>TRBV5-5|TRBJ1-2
CASSSYPGTGAYGYTF
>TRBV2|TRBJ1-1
CASSVGVREGEAFF
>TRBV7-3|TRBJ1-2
CASSLTGGYGYTF
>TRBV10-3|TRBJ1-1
CAIKENTEAFF
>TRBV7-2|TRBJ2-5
CASSQRTVRETQYF
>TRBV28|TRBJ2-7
CASSVRGGGYEQYF
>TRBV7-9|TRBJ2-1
CASSLAAQRSWDEQFF
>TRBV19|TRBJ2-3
CASTSLLAGTDTQYF
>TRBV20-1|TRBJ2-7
CSAEDISYKQYF
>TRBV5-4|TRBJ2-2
CASSAPRDRGPGELFF
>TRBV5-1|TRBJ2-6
CASSGYRGPGANVLTF
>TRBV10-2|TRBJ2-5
CASSESGTRGETQYF
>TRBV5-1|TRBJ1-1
CASSLRILRTRGRAEAFF
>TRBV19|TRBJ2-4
CASSSRDRGDIQYF
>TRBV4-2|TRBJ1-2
CASSQGVNYGYTF
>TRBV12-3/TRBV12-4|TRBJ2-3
CASSRLAGGSDTQYF
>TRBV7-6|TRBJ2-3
CASDLARGSTQYF
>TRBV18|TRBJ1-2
CASSPLNSLPNYGYTF
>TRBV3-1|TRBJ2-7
CASSHLWGGSGLEQYF
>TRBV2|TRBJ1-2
CARTRTPYGYTF
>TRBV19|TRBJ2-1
CGCSGKDEQFF
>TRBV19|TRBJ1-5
CASSMSTNSNQPQHF
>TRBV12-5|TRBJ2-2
CASLGGAGELFF
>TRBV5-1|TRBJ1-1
CASSAGTLGTEAFF
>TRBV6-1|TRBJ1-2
CASSRMESYGYTF
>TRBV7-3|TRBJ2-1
CASSSLSGRNEQFF
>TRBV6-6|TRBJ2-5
CASSHWGGGAGAEGQETQYF
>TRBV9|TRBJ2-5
CASSPTPDSQETQYF
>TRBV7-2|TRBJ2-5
CAGSVRRGQQEAQYF
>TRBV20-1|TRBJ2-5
CSAFDRTSGIQETQYF
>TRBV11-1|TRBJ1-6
CASSFGQEASNSPLHF
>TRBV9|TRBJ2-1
CASSVATNEQFF
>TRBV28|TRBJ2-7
CASSRTGSCEQYF
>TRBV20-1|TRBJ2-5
CSARQLETQSF
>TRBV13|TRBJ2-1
CASSPTGEAGLNEQFF
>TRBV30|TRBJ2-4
CAWSVSGIQYF
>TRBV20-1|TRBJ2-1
CSAQGQKSYNERFF
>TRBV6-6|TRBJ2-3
CASSLPTGPTDTQYF
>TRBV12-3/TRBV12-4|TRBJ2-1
CASSPSGVEQFF
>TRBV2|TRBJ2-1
CASSEALAGGPHEQFF